The 5 T cell receptor beta chains listed next were all sequenced from one sample in a study of blood T cell repertoires in COVID-19. Produced via immunoSEQ multiplex PCR; TCRdb's table is partial and in-frame only. The sample holds hundreds of thousands of clones, 80% to 90% seen once. Input material: PBMCs or T cells enriched from blood (not recorded which). These receptors all stem from a man aged 18 to 30 who had recovered from COVID-19.

This sequence joins TRBV28 and TRBJ2-1; D perhaps matches TRBD1 (5 bases). The CDR3 has 13 residues. Germline CDR1 reads MDHEN; CDR2 reads SYDVKM. The V end was cut by 7 bases, the J end by 8 bases, with 15 bases between. CDR3 residues: CASTAAQAHEQFF. CDR3 bases: TGTGCCAGCACCGCCGCACAGGCACATGAGCAGTTCTTC.

This clone was seen only a few times. V usage is TRBV10-2 and J usage is TRBJ1-5; D might be TRBD1 (6 bases). This CDR3 is 16 amino acids long. Deletions cut 5 bases from V and 2 bases from J, with 16 bases between. Germline CDR1 reads WSHSY; CDR2 reads SAAADI. The CDR3 loop reads CASSMPRGAGNQPQHF. The CDR3, as DNA: TGCGCCAGCAGTATGCCCCGGGGGGCCGGCAATCAGCCCCAGCATTTT.

V usage is TRBV6-1 and J usage is TRBJ1-6; 9 bases align to TRBD1. The CDR3 consists of 13 residues. V lost 2 bases and J lost 10; bases outside the gene matches: 0. Germline V gene lookup returns CDR1 MNHNS and CDR2 SASEGT. In DNA form, the CDR3 reads TGTGCCAGCAGTGAAACAGGGGGCTCACCCCTCCACTTT. Translated: CASSETGGSPLHF.

The genes are TRBV5-8 and TRBJ2-7; 9 nucleotides align to TRBD1. Germline values: CDR1 SGHTS, CDR2 YDEGEE. CDR3 length: 17 amino acids. V was clipped by 4 bases and J by 4 bases; unmatched bases: 15. CDR3 region: CASSPGTGYKPRYEQYF. DNA of the CDR3: TGTGCCAGCAGCCCCGGGACAGGGTACAAACCGAGGTACGAGCAGTACTTC.

This sequence joins TRBV6-5 and TRBJ1-1; TRBD1 matches at 9 bases. Unmatched junction bases numbered 8, after V lost 6 bases and J lost 6 bases. Germline CDR1 reads MNHEY; CDR2 reads SVGAGI. The CDR3 covers 14 residues. The CDR3 loop is CASRSQGAEAEAFF. The CDR3 DNA sequence: TGTGCCAGCAGGTCACAGGGGGCTGAAGCTGAAGCTTTCTTT.